This T cell receptor beta chain was documented in a study of blood T cell repertoires in COVID-19. This clone came up once. This table comes from immunoSEQ multiplex PCR, and its TCRdb copy is limited to in-frame clones, with some not included. The sample includes fewer than 500,000 clones, more than 75% of them seen just once. The V end lost 3 bases, the J end lost 0 bases, and 2 bases lay between the germline ends. The CDR3 length is 12 residues. CDR1 and CDR2 (germline): SGHAT, FQNNGV. The J gene is TRBJ1-2, the V gene TRBV11-2; D is uncertain. The sequence came from a man aged 30 to 45 who had recovered from COVID-19. The sample comprised PBMCs or T cells enriched from blood (not recorded which). The CDR3 here is CASSFSNYGYTF. DNA of the CDR3: TGTGCCAGCAGCTTCTCTAACTATGGCTACACCTTC.